This T cell receptor beta chain was captured by sequencing in a study of shared clonotypes between healthy human individuals. Findings of the study overall: Shared across a few donors were around 5% of the naive CD4 clonotypes.

TCRdb's copy holds only in-frame clones and misses some; the assay was immunoSEQ multiplex PCR. This sample has 2 million to 2.5 million clones; 95% occur once, and the top ten carry 0.13%. Comment on this clone: What it recognizes is unknown.

CDR1 and CDR2 (germline): LNHDA, SQIVND (reference sequence). The V end was cut by 9 bases, the J end by 6 bases, with 15 bases between. CDR3 length equals 13 residues. This TCR was recovered from a man between 18 and 35 years old in good health. Sequenced material: naive CD4+ T cells sorted from blood. Subset of the sample: CD45RA+ positively selected. This chain links TRBV19 with TRBJ1-5, with D possibly matching TRBD1 (5 bases). The CDR3: CASLGGVSQPQHF. CDR3 coding DNA: TGTGCCAGCCTTGGGGGGGTTAGTCAGCCCCAGCATTTT. Looking up the rest from reference TRBV19 and TRBJ1-5 gives the full variable domain: DGGITQSPKYLFRKEGQNVTLSCEQNLNHDAMYWYRQDPGQGLRLIYYSQIVNDFQKGDIAEGYSVSREKKESFPLTVTSAQKNPTAFYLCASLGGVSQPQHFGDGTRLSIL.